This T cell receptor (beta chain) derives from a study of blood T cell repertoires in COVID-19. Some clones are missing from TCRdb's copy, which holds only in-frame ones; the method was immunoSEQ multiplex PCR. This repertoire shows roughly 200,000 clones, roughly four fifths found once; its top ten account for about 10%. Two negative PCRs, clearance, or symptom resolution characterized the recovered Cohort 3 donors. This clonotype was obtained from a man aged 35 to 55 who had recovered from COVID-19. Sequencing was performed on PBMCs or T cells enriched from blood (not recorded which).

The CDR3 is CASSISRTDTQYF. In DNA form, the CDR3 reads TGTGCCAGTAGTATTAGCCGGACAGATACGCAGTATTTT. V is TRBV19 and J is TRBJ2-3; D not resolved. This CDR3 comprises 13 residues. The germline CDR1 and CDR2 sequences are LNHDA and SQIVND (reference sequence). V lost 3 bases to trimming and J lost 3 bases, with 7 bases between them.